These 27 T cell receptor beta chains originate from one sample sequenced in a study of vaccination effects on CD4 cells after COVID-19. For these TCRs, the target antigens are not known. Sequencing was preceded by expansion of antigen-specific CD4+ T cells with viral peptide pools in the ViraFEST assay. The culture ran for roughly ten days, and then CD4+ T cells were isolated. Each participant was given two doses of one vaccine (BNT162b2 or mRNA-1273). Sequencing was performed with immunoSEQ multiplex PCR; in TCRdb, only in-frame clones are kept and a portion is missing. The sample holds 65,000 to 95,000 clones; roughly 80% are singletons and the top ten take more than 0.95%. Sample: CD4+ T cells from PBMCs cultured with HCoV-OC43 spike peptides, taken after COVID-19 vaccination. Subset: HCoV-OC43 spike overlapping peptide pool stimulation. These receptors were taken from a human donor who received a COVID-19 vaccine.

The CDR3 DNA reads TGTGCCAGCTCACCAGGGATGGGTGCAACTAATGAAAAACTGTTTTTT. Its translation: CASSPGMGATNEKLFF. This sequence joins TRBV18 and TRBJ1-4; no firm D call. Germline V gene lookup returns CDR1 KGHSH and CDR2 LQKENI. CDR3 size: 16 residues. The ends were cut back, 2 bases at V and 0 bases at J, with 10 bases in the middle.

The CDR3 sequence: CASSDTPQTDTQYF. Written as DNA, the CDR3 is TGCGCCAGCAGCGATACACCTCAAACAGATACGCAGTATTTT. The chain couples TRBV4-1 to TRBJ2-3; no firm D call. The CDR3 contains 14 residues. Trimming stripped 5 bases from V and 3 bases from J, with 12 bases between. CDR1 MGHRA and CDR2 YSYEKL come from the germline V gene.

The gene calls are TRBV25-1 and TRBJ1-4, with D unresolved. The germline CDR1 and CDR2 sequences are MGHDK and SYGVNS. The CDR3 runs to 14 residues. V was shortened by 4 bases and J by 4 bases, with 10 bases between the two germline ends. The CDR3 sequence is CASSGREFNEKLFF. DNA of the CDR3: TGTGCCAGCAGTGGCCGGGAGTTTAATGAAAAACTGTTTTTT. The variable domain in full, completed from reference TRBV25-1 and TRBJ1-4, reads EADIYQTPRYLVIGTGKKITLECSQTMGHDKMYWYQQDPGMELHLIHYSYGVNSTEKGDLSSESTVSRIRTEHFPLTLESARPSHTSQYLCASSGREFNEKLFFGSGTQLSVL.

The chain links TRBV29-1 to TRBJ1-2; 11 nucleotides align to TRBD1. V lost 4 bases, J lost 8 bases, and 6 bases stayed unmatched. The CDR3 has 13 amino acids. Germline values: CDR1 SQVTM, CDR2 ANQGSEA. CDR3 sequence: CSVVGQGAWGYTF. Here the CDR3 DNA reads TGCAGCGTTGTCGGACAGGGGGCTTGGGGCTACACCTTC.

V usage is TRBV19 and J usage is TRBJ1-2; maybe TRBD1 (5 bases). V lost 3 bases to trimming and J lost 3 bases, with 14 bases between them. There are 15 residues in the CDR3. In germline, CDR1 is LNHDA, CDR2 SQIVND (reference sequence). The CDR3 spells CASSIGRQNHYGYTF. CDR3 in DNA: TGTGCCAGTAGTATCGGCCGACAGAACCACTATGGCTACACCTTC.

This sequence joins TRBV30 and TRBJ1-3; D possibly corresponds to TRBD1 (5 bases). V lost 0 bases and J 2 bases, leaving 11 bases between the germline ends. Germline V gives CDR1 GTSNPN, CDR2 SVGIG (reference sequence). This CDR3 has 15 amino acids. CDR3 coding DNA: TGTGCCTGGAGTGTAGGGGCGTCTGCTGGAAACACCATATATTTT. It translates to CAWSVGASAGNTIYF.

This clone was recorded a few times. The chain joins TRBV18 to TRBJ1-1; the D gene is possibly TRBD1 (5 bases). Trimming took 8 bases from V and 1 from J, leaving 11 bases between them. This CDR3 is built from 13 residues. Germline assignment: CDR1 KGHSH and CDR2 LQKENI. The CDR3 sequence is CASIRQGNTEAFF. CDR3 sequence (DNA): TGTGCCAGCATAAGGCAGGGGAACACTGAAGCTTTCTTT.

The chain links TRBV3-1 (or the pseudogene TRBV3-2) to TRBJ2-2; 14 bases agree with TRBD2. The CDR3 is 18 residues long. Germline CDR1 is LGHDT and CDR2 is YNNKEL (reference sequence). Trimming removed 0 bases from V and 4 bases from J; junction bases left unmatched: 4. The CDR3 coding sequence is TGTGCCAGCAGCCAAGAAGGACTAGCGGGGGGTGGCACCGGGGAGCTGTTTTTT. This gives the protein CASSQEGLAGGGTGELFF.

V is TRBV25-1 and J is TRBJ1-2; 8 bases are shared with TRBD1. CDR3 length: 17 amino acids. V dropped 3 bases and J dropped 3; count of bases not matched to a gene: 12. Germline V gene lookup returns CDR1 MGHDK and CDR2 SYGVNS. The CDR3 coding sequence is TGTGCCAGCAGTGACCCGGGACAGGAGAGTCTTTACTATGGCTACACCTTC. This codes for CASSDPGQESLYYGYTF.

The rearrangement joins TRBV3-1 (or the pseudogene TRBV3-2) to TRBJ2-5; maybe TRBD2 (5 bases). V dropped 0 bases and J dropped 5 bases, with 7 bases sitting between them. This CDR3 has 13 amino acids. The germline CDR1 and CDR2 sequences are LGHDT and YNNKEL (reference sequence). The DNA of the CDR3 is TGTGCCAGCAGCCAAGACCGAGGGGAGACCCAGTACTTC. This gives the protein CASSQDRGETQYF.

The gene calls are TRBV9 and TRBJ2-3, with TRBD2 matching over 9 bases. The V gene end was trimmed by 2 bases and the J gene end by 5 bases; junction bases not matched to a gene: 6. The CDR3 contains 15 residues. Per the germline V gene, CDR1 is SGDLS and CDR2 is YYNGEE. The CDR3 reads CASSVGGGALDTQYF. The CDR3 nucleotides read TGTGCCAGCAGCGTCGGCGGGGGGGCATTAGATACGCAGTATTTT.

V and J are TRBV29-1 and TRBJ2-1; D unresolved. The germline V gene encodes CDR1 SQVTM and CDR2 ANQGSEA. V lost 1 base, J lost 0 bases, and 7 bases lay in between. The CDR3 consists of 14 residues. The CDR3 loop is CSVEGDSSYNEQFF. CDR3 coding DNA: TGCAGCGTTGAAGGGGATAGCTCCTACAATGAGCAGTTCTTC.

The rearrangement links TRBV7-9 to TRBJ1-3; 7 bases align to TRBD1. This CDR3 spans 14 amino acids. V was clipped by 6 bases and J by 0 bases; unmatched bases: 2. Per the germline V gene, CDR1 is SEHNR and CDR2 is FQNEAQ (reference sequence). The CDR3 sequence: CASSRTGSGNTIYF. For the CDR3, the DNA is TGTGCCAGCAGTAGGACAGGCTCTGGAAACACCATATATTTT.

This clone is a singleton in its sample. V and J are TRBV5-1 and TRBJ1-4; D is unresolved. The CDR3 spans 16 residues. Trimming stripped 5 bases from V and 0 bases from J, with 14 bases between. Germline CDR1 and CDR2: SGHRS and YFSETQ. CDR3 amino acids: CASSSGDAPTNEKLFF. CDR3 nucleotides: TGCGCCAGCAGTTCAGGAGACGCTCCAACTAATGAAAAACTGTTTTTT.

The chain is built from TRBV28 and TRBJ2-1, with D perhaps matching TRBD1 (6 bases). Germline V gene lookup returns CDR1 MDHEN and CDR2 SYDVKM. V was shortened by 8 bases and J by 10 bases, with 18 bases between the two germline ends. This CDR3 spans 13 amino acids. The CDR3 loop reads CASGRGPVDEQFF. DNA of the CDR3: TGTGCCAGCGGCAGGGGTCCCGTCGACGAGCAGTTCTTC. Complete variable domain (other parts from reference TRBV28 and TRBJ2-1): DVKVTQSSRYLVKRTGEKVFLECVQDMDHENMFWYRQDPGLGLRLIYFSYDVKMKEKGDIPEGYSVSREKKERFSLILESASTNQTSMYLCASGRGPVDEQFFGPGTRLTVL.

The V gene is TRBV5-1, the J gene TRBJ2-1; 8 bases match TRBD1. CDR1 is SGHRS, CDR2 YFSETQ, per germline. The CDR3 length is 13 residues. V trimming: 0 bases; J trimming: 7 bases; junction bases outside the gene matches: 0. The CDR3 loop is CASSLGQGNEQFF. Written as DNA, the CDR3 is TGCGCCAGCAGCTTGGGACAGGGGAATGAGCAGTTCTTC.

This clone was observed a few times. The chain couples TRBV27 to TRBJ1-3, with D possibly matching TRBD1 (5 bases). The ends were cut back, 5 bases at V and 1 base at J, with 9 bases in the middle. The CDR3 runs 14 residues. Germline CDR1 MNHEY, CDR2 SMNVEV (reference sequence). CDR3 sequence (DNA): TGTGCCAGCAGTGACAGACTATCTGGAAACACCATATATTTT. Protein sequence: CASSDRLSGNTIYF.

This chain joins TRBV6-2 or TRBV6-3 and TRBJ1-5; D is possibly TRBD1 (5 bases). The length of the CDR3 is 12 residues. Germline CDR1 MNHEY, CDR2 SVGEGT. Trimming removed 2 bases from V and 9 bases from J, with 8 bases in between. The CDR3 nucleotides are TGTGCCAGCAGTTACGGGCAGGGGCCCCAGCATTTT. Amino acids: CASSYGQGPQHF.

J is TRBJ2-2 and V is TRBV30, with D possibly TRBD2 on 5 matching bases. The germline CDR1 and CDR2 sequences are GTSNPN and SVGIG (reference sequence). V lost 3 bases and J 5 bases, leaving 22 bases between the germline ends. This CDR3 is built from 17 residues. Here the CDR3 DNA reads TGTGCCTGGAGCAGAGAACCCTCTTCGGGATATACCGGGGAGCTGTTTTTT. This translates into CAWSREPSSGYTGELFF.

V and J are TRBV2 and TRBJ1-2; 7 positions match TRBD1. V shed 10 bases, J shed 7 bases, and the junction held 15 bases outside the gene matches. Germline V CDR1 and CDR2: SNHLY, FYNNEI. The CDR3 consists of 14 residues. The CDR3 nucleotides read TGTGCCACGCTACCTACAGGGGCCGTGGGTGGCTACACCTTC. This sequence encodes CATLPTGAVGGYTF.

This chain links TRBV4-3 with TRBJ2-5; no definite D call. Deletions cut 0 bases from V and 5 bases from J, with 10 bases between. This CDR3 has 14 amino acids. The germline V gene has CDR1 LGHNA and CDR2 YSLEER. CDR3 sequence: CASSQDGYAETQYF. DNA for the CDR3: TGCGCCAGCAGCCAAGATGGGTACGCGGAGACCCAGTACTTC.

This clone was picked up one time. This chain links TRBV9 with TRBJ1-2, with D possibly being TRBD1 (5 bases). The germline gives CDR1 SGDLS, CDR2 YYNGEE. V lost 0 bases and J lost 6, with 12 bases in between. This CDR3 spans 14 amino acids. CDR3: CASSVGGGTHGYTF. The CDR3 bases are TGTGCCAGCAGCGTAGGTGGAGGGACGCATGGCTACACCTTC.

This chain links TRBV25-1 with TRBJ1-5, with D hard to call. The CDR3 runs 14 residues. V lost 1 base and J lost 3, with 7 bases in between. Per germline, CDR1 MGHDK and CDR2 SYGVNS. CDR3 sequence: CASSELRTNQPQHF. CDR3 DNA sequence: TGTGCCAGCAGTGAATTACGGACCAATCAGCCCCAGCATTTT.

The chain is built from TRBV5-1 and TRBJ2-5; D is perhaps TRBD1 (6 bases). Germline CDR1 is SGHRS and CDR2 is YFSETQ. V lost 2 bases, J lost 4 bases, and 15 bases lay in between. The CDR3 is 15 residues long. The CDR3 region is CASSFNQDSRETQYF. CDR3 in DNA: TGCGCCAGCAGCTTCAATCAGGACAGTAGAGAGACCCAGTACTTC.

V usage is TRBV29-1 and J usage is TRBJ2-3; 9 nucleotides agree with TRBD1. V shed 6 bases, J shed 0 bases, and the junction held 4 bases outside the gene matches. Germline CDR1 is SQVTM and CDR2 is ANQGSEA. The CDR3 has 14 residues. The DNA for the CDR3 is TGCAGCGTCCAGGACAGGGGAAGCACAGATACGCAGTATTTT. Encoded protein: CSVQDRGSTDTQYF.

This chain uses TRBV5-1 with TRBJ2-7; D possibly matches TRBD1 or TRBD2 (7 bases each). The CDR3 is 16 amino acids. The germline CDR1 and CDR2 sequences are SGHRS and YFSETQ. Trimming left V 4 bases short and J 5 bases short, with 22 bases between. The CDR3 region has the DNA TGCGCCAGCAGCCCGACCCCGACAGGGAGGGGAAACGAGCAGTACGTC. Translation gives CASSPTPTGRGNEQYV.

In its sample, this clone was seen once. The chain uses TRBV3-1 (or the pseudogene TRBV3-2) and TRBJ2-4; possibly TRBD2 for D (6 bases). V dropped 2 bases and J dropped 5 bases, with 16 bases sitting between them. CDR1 is LGHDT and CDR2 is YNNKEL in the germline V gene (reference sequence). This CDR3 has 16 amino acids. CDR3 coding DNA: TGTGCCAGCAGCCAACTTGGAACCTGGGGGGAAAACATTCAGTACTTC. Its protein is CASSQLGTWGENIQYF.